These 10 T cell receptor beta chains were sequenced from one sample in a study of TIL therapy for anti-PD-1-resistant metastatic lung cancer. Noted time point: pre-treatment sample, taken before nivolumab and TIL therapy. The tumor samples were excised metastases, mostly pleural nodules or supraclavicular lymph nodes. The immunoSEQ assay was v3. Here immunoSEQ multiplex PCR was the method, and the copy in TCRdb shows in-frame clones only, minus some. The data contain approximately 24,000 clones, about two thirds of them singletons. The input for sequencing was tumor tissue, taken at baseline. Source of these receptors: a person between 25 and 80 years old with non-small cell lung cancer.

V and J are TRBV4-1 and TRBJ2-7, with 8 bases identical to TRBD1. Germline CDR1 and CDR2: MGHRA and YSYEKL. The J segment lost 2 bases and the V segment lost 4 bases, leaving 4 bases of the junction unmatched. There are 14 residues in the CDR3. The CDR3 protein is CASSPDRGTYEQYF. Here the CDR3 DNA reads TGCGCCAGCAGCCCAGACAGGGGTACCTACGAGCAGTACTTC.

The table lists this clone with a count of one. The chain is built from TRBV11-3 and TRBJ1-1; 7 bases are a match to TRBD1. J gave up 1 base and V 4 bases, and 6 bases lay outside the gene matches. The germline CDR1 and CDR2 sequences are SGHNT and YENEEA. The CDR3 has 15 amino acids. CDR3 coding DNA: TGTGCCAGCAGCTCGACCTCAGGGGGGAACACTGAAGCTTTCTTT. As protein: CASSSTSGGNTEAFF.

This chain connects TRBV19 to TRBJ1-2; 8 bases map to TRBD1. The J segment lost 8 bases and the V segment lost 10 bases, leaving 21 bases of the junction unmatched. The CDR3 has 16 amino acids. Germline CDR1 reads LNHDA; CDR2 reads SQIVND (reference sequence). The CDR3 coding sequence is TGTGCCACCCGATCCGTCGCAGGGGGCGCATCGGGAGGCTACACCTTC. This codes for CATRSVAGGASGGYTF.

This sequence joins TRBV7-4 and TRBJ1-1; D gene unclear. V was pared by 3 bases and J by 9 bases, with 8 bases between. Germline lookup yields CDR1 SGHVT and CDR2 SQSDAQ. CDR3 size: 11 residues. For the CDR3, the DNA is TGTGCCAGCAGCTTGAGAGGTAAAGCTTTCTTT. This encodes CASSLRGKAFF.

The chain combines TRBV7-9 with TRBJ1-1; the D gene is possibly TRBD1 (5 bases). The ends were cut back, 8 bases at V and 1 base at J, with 8 bases in the middle. Germline lookup yields CDR1 SEHNR and CDR2 FQNEAQ (reference sequence). The CDR3 sequence is 12 residues long. The CDR3 DNA follows: TGTGCCAGCTCTAGGGGGAACACTGAAGCTTTCTTT. It translates to CASSRGNTEAFF.

The CDR3 DNA is TGTGCCAGCAGCCCGGACAGGACCCTGACCTACGAGCAGTACTTC. Protein sequence: CASSPDRTLTYEQYF. The chain uses TRBV14 and TRBJ2-7, with TRBD1 identical over 7 bases. Germline trimming cut 4 bases from V and 2 bases from J; bases unmatched to any gene: 8. Germline CDR1 SGHDN, CDR2 FVKESK. This CDR3 spans 15 amino acids.

CDR3 DNA: TGTGCCAGCAGCTTGGGTTGGGACGGCTACGAGCAGTACTTC. Its translation: CASSLGWDGYEQYF. The gene calls are TRBV5-5 and TRBJ2-7, with D possibly called TRBD1 or TRBD2 (5 bases each). Germline V CDR1 and CDR2: SGHKS, YYEKEE (reference sequence). V was clipped by 0 bases and J by 3 bases, with 10 bases between them. The CDR3 extends over 14 amino acids. Supplemented by reference TRBV5-5 and TRBJ2-7, the full variable domain reads DAGVTQSPTHLIKTRGQQVTLRCSPISGHKSVSWYQQVLGQGPQFIFQYYEKEERGRGNFPDRFSARQFPNYSSELNVNALLLGDSALYLCASSLGWDGYEQYFGPGTRLTVT.

The chain couples TRBV25-1 to TRBJ2-5; D remains ambiguous. The DNA end lines up better with TRBJ2-7; the J call may be wrong. Germline CDR1 is MGHDK and CDR2 is SYGVNS. This CDR3 region has 14 residues. CDR3 amino acids: CASSGSGWAHEQYF. CDR3 coding DNA: TGTGCCAGCAGTGGCTCCGGGTGGGCCCACGAGCAGTACTTC.

The rearrangement links TRBV4-1 to TRBJ2-7; D might be TRBD1 (6 bases). Germline CDR1 reads MGHRA; CDR2 reads YSYEKL. This CDR3 spans 18 amino acids. Trimming pared 4 bases from V and 0 bases from J, leaving 22 bases between. The CDR3 nucleotides read TGCGCCAGCAGCCCCTTATTCAACCGGGACATGAGCTCCTACGAGCAGTACTTC. This gives the protein CASSPLFNRDMSSYEQYF.

The genes are TRBV7-2 and TRBJ1-4; tentatively, D is TRBD1 (6 bases). Germline CDR1 reads SGHTA; CDR2 reads FQGNSA. V was cut by 4 bases and J by 7 bases, with 16 bases left in between. This CDR3 comprises 15 residues. The CDR3 bases are TGTGCCAGCAGCTCCTCGGGGGCAAGGGGTGAAAAACTGTTTTTT. Residues: CASSSSGARGEKLFF.